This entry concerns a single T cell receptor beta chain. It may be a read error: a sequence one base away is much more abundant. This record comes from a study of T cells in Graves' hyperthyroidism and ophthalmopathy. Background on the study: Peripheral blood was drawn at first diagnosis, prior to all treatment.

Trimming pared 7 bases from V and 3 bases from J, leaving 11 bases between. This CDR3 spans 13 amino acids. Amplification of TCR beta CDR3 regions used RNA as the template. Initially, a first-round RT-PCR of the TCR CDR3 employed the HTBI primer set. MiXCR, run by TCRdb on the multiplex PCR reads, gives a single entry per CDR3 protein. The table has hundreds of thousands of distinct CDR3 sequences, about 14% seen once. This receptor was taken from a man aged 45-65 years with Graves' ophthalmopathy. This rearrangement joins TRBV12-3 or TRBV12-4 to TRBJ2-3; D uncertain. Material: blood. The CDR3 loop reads CASTPLQTDTQYF. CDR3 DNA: TGTGCCAGCACTCCACTTCAGACAGATACGCAGTATTTT.